Shown below are 30 T cell receptor beta chains from a single sample sequenced in a study of blood T cell repertoires in COVID-19. Libraries were prepared by immunoSEQ multiplex PCR; TCRdb keeps only in-frame clonotypes and omits some of them. The sample carries approximately 310,000 clones, roughly 86% recorded once. The sample comprised peripheral blood. All receptors derive from a woman between 45 and 65 years old who had recovered from COVID-19.

The gene calls are TRBV19 and TRBJ2-1, with TRBD2 matching over 8 bases. V lost 2 bases, J lost 10 bases, and 10 bases stayed unmatched. The CDR3 contains 15 residues. In germline, CDR1 is LNHDA, CDR2 SQIVND (reference sequence). The CDR3 nucleotides read TGTGCCAGTAGTATACAGGCCACTAGCGGTGGGGAGCAGTTCTTC. It codes for CASSIQATSGGEQFF.

Here the CDR3 DNA reads TGTGCCAGCAGCCTAGGGCCCACCCTCTCTGGAAACACCATATATTTT. Translation: CASSLGPTLSGNTIYF. V gene TRBV7-2 combines with J gene TRBJ1-3, with D unclear. From germline, CDR1 is SGHTA and CDR2 FQGNSA. The ends were cut back, 5 bases at V and 0 bases at J, with 14 bases in the middle. This CDR3 comprises 16 residues. The full variable domain, completed using reference TRBV7-2 and TRBJ1-3, is GAGVSQSPSNKVTEKGKDVELRCDPISGHTALYWYRQSLGQGLEFLIYFQGNSAPDKSGLPSDRFSAERTGGSVSTLTIQRTQQEDSAVYLCASSLGPTLSGNTIYFGEGSWLTVV.

The rearrangement uses TRBV12-3 or TRBV12-4 and TRBJ2-1; a weak D match, TRBD1 (7 bases). The CDR3 is 13 amino acids. The germline V and J ends were trimmed by 7 bases and 6 bases, with 13 bases remaining between them. The CDR3 nucleotides read TGTGCCAGCAAGGCAGGGGGGCTCAATGAGCAGTTCTTC. Its translation: CASKAGGLNEQFF.

This chain joins TRBV3-1 (or the pseudogene TRBV3-2) and TRBJ1-3; tentatively, D is TRBD1 (6 bases). V lost 5 bases and J lost 4, with 21 bases in between. From germline, CDR1 is LGHDT and CDR2 YNNKEL (reference sequence). CDR3 length: 17 amino acids. CDR3 in amino acids: CASSSRDVTRGGNTIYF. Written as DNA, the CDR3 is TGTGCCAGCAGCTCCCGAGATGTAACAAGGGGGGGAAACACCATATATTTT.

The chain couples TRBV14 to TRBJ2-1; 16 nucleotides align to TRBD2. Germline V gene sequence: CDR1 SGHDN, CDR2 FVKESK. The CDR3 totals 16 residues. Germline trimming cut 6 bases from V and 3 bases from J; bases unmatched to any gene: 2. CDR3 DNA: TGTGCCAGCAGGGGACTAGCGGGAGGGAACTACAATGAGCAGTTCTTC. It yields the protein CASRGLAGGNYNEQFF.

The genes are TRBV7-8 and TRBJ2-7, with 7 bases aligning to TRBD1. J gave up 4 bases and V 1 base, and 4 bases lay outside the gene matches. From germline, CDR1 is SGHVS and CDR2 FQNEAQ. The CDR3 loop spans 14 amino acids. CDR3 loop: CASSLGQGMYEQYF. The CDR3 DNA follows: TGTGCCAGCAGCTTAGGACAGGGAATGTACGAGCAGTACTTC.

V usage is TRBV3-1 (or the pseudogene TRBV3-2) and J usage is TRBJ1-1; D call uncertain. The CDR3 consists of 14 residues. Germline-derived CDR1 and CDR2 are LGHDT and YNNKEL (reference sequence). V shed 1 base and J shed 1 base, with 7 bases lying between them. CDR3 sequence reads: CASSQGAANTEAFF. The CDR3 DNA follows: TGTGCCAGCAGCCAAGGGGCAGCGAACACTGAAGCTTTCTTT.

The chain couples TRBV28 to TRBJ1-5; 8 bases are shared with TRBD1. V lost 4 bases and J lost 6; bases outside the gene matches: 5. CDR1 and CDR2 (germline): MDHEN, SYDVKM. The CDR3 spans 14 residues. CDR3 sequence (DNA): TGTGCCAGCAGTTCATCAGGGGGCCGTCAGCCCCAGCATTTT. Translation: CASSSSGGRQPQHF.

Here the CDR3 reads CASSLPRAGHSNQPQHF. CDR3 DNA: TGTGCCAGCAGTTTACCCCGGGCAGGGCATAGCAATCAGCCCCAGCATTTT. The chain recombines TRBV28 with TRBJ1-5; TRBD1 is a possible D gene (5 bases). CDR1 is MDHEN and CDR2 is SYDVKM in the germline V gene. V was pared by 2 bases and J by 0 bases, with 14 bases between. The CDR3 runs to 17 residues.

This sequence joins TRBV6-1 and TRBJ2-3; 8 nucleotides align to TRBD1. The CDR3 totals 14 residues. Losses at the gene ends were 2 bases for V and 3 bases for J; bases not matched to a gene: 1. In germline, CDR1 is MNHNS, CDR2 SASEGT. The CDR3 region is CASSEQGATDTQYF. The CDR3 DNA sequence: TGTGCCAGCAGTGAACAGGGGGCGACAGATACGCAGTATTTT.

Points on this clone: Mismatch with germline at one junction end may stem from a read error. The rearrangement joins TRBV3-1 (or the pseudogene TRBV3-2) to TRBJ2-2; a weak D match, TRBD1 (5 bases). The CDR3 totals 15 residues. Germline CDR1 reads LGHDT; CDR2 reads YNNKEL (reference sequence). This CDR3 reads CVSSRGAGNTGELFF. The CDR3 DNA sequence: TGTGTCAGCAGCCGTGGGGCCGGGAACACCGGGGAGCTGTTTTTT.

The chain uses TRBV6-5 and TRBJ1-2; 12 bases are shared with TRBD1. CDR1 MNHEY and CDR2 SVGAGI come from the germline V gene. The junction had 2 bases not matched to a gene; V was cut back by 0 bases and J by 3 bases. CDR3 length: 16 residues. The DNA for the CDR3 is TGTGCCAGCAGTTACTCTGGGACAGGGGGCGACTATGGCTACACCTTC. It yields the protein CASSYSGTGGDYGYTF.

The CDR3 loop reads CASSQDLQGSYGYTF. The CDR3 DNA reads as TGCGCCAGCAGCCAAGATTTGCAGGGGTCCTATGGCTACACCTTC. The rearrangement links TRBV4-3 to TRBJ1-2; TRBD1 might be the D (6 bases). The germline CDR1 and CDR2 sequences are LGHNA and YSLEER. V lost 0 bases and J lost 4, with 12 bases in between. This CDR3 spans 15 amino acids.

This clone was counted only a few times. The chain recombines TRBV28 with TRBJ1-4; 9 bases match TRBD1. V was pared by 3 bases and J by 5 bases, with 7 bases of the junction left unmatched. Germline values: CDR1 MDHEN, CDR2 SYDVKM. The CDR3 runs to 16 residues. CDR3 bases: TGTGCCAGCAGTTTCTTAGGACAGGGGACGAATGAAAAACTGTTTTTT. Amino acids: CASSFLGQGTNEKLFF.

V gene TRBV30 combines with J gene TRBJ2-1; the match to TRBD2 covers 14 bases. Germline CDR1 GTSNPN, CDR2 SVGIG (reference sequence). The CDR3 has 18 residues. The V and J ends lost 2 bases and 0 bases, in that order; junction bases with no gene match: 6. The CDR3 sequence is CAWSSGLAGVSSYNEQFF. CDR3 in DNA: TGTGCCTGGAGTTCGGGACTAGCGGGGGTTAGCTCCTACAATGAGCAGTTCTTC. Full variable domain (missing parts from reference TRBV30 and TRBJ2-1): SQTIHQWPATLVQPVGSPLSLECTVEGTSNPNLYWYRQAAGRGLQLLFYSVGIGQISSEVPQNLSASRPQDRQFILSSKKLLLSDSGFYLCAWSSGLAGVSSYNEQFFGPGTRLTVL.

The CDR3 spells CASSYVLGEYQPQHF. The CDR3, as DNA: TGTGCCAGCAGTTATGTCCTCGGGGAATATCAGCCCCAGCATTTT. The chain has TRBV6-5 and TRBJ1-5; D is ambiguous. There are 15 residues in the CDR3. In germline, CDR1 is MNHEY, CDR2 SVGAGI. The germline V and J ends were trimmed by 3 bases and 5 bases, with 14 bases remaining between them.

The chain employs TRBV24-1 and TRBJ2-3; TRBD1 matches 7 bases. Trimming at V came to 3 bases and at J to 3 bases, leaving 8 bases not matched to a gene. In germline, CDR1 is KGHDR, CDR2 SFDVKD. This CDR3 spans 16 amino acids. The CDR3 coding sequence is TGTGCCACCAGTGATCTGAACAGGGGTAAGACAGATACGCAGTATTTT. It yields the protein CATSDLNRGKTDTQYF.

The V call is TRBV9, the J call TRBJ1-2; no clear D. The CDR3 totals 15 residues. Germline V lookup: CDR1 SGDLS, CDR2 YYNGEE. V was pared by 6 bases and J by 0 bases, with 15 bases between. Written as DNA, the CDR3 is TGTGCCAGCACCAGGATGGGGAGGGCTAACTATGGCTACACCTTC. This encodes CASTRMGRANYGYTF.

This clone has a single count. The chain has TRBV19 and TRBJ1-1, with D maybe TRBD1 (6 bases). The CDR3 is made up of 14 amino acids. The germline CDR1 and CDR2 sequences are LNHDA and SQIVND (reference sequence). V was clipped by 3 bases and J by 1 base, with 9 bases between them. CDR3 DNA sequence: TGTGCCAGTAGTATGGTGACAGGGAACACTGAAGCTTTCTTT. Translated: CASSMVTGNTEAFF.

The chain joins TRBV28 to TRBJ1-2; no definite D call. This CDR3 contains 17 residues. V was trimmed by 9 bases and J by 2 bases, leaving 25 bases between them. CDR1 and CDR2 (germline): MDHEN, SYDVKM. The CDR3 region is CASHPPGSSAPNYGYTF. Written as DNA, the CDR3 is TGTGCCAGTCACCCCCCCGGGAGCTCGGCGCCCAACTATGGCTACACCTTC.

The V gene is TRBV20-1, the J gene TRBJ1-5, with D unresolved. Deletions cut 3 bases from V and 11 bases from J, with 11 bases between. CDR3 size: 11 residues. The germline V gene has CDR1 DFQATT and CDR2 SNEGSKA (reference sequence). The CDR3 nucleotides are TGCAGTGCTAGCATAGTCCGGGCCCAGCATTTT. This codes for CSASIVRAQHF.

The J gene is TRBJ2-2, the V gene TRBV4-3; tentative D call: TRBD2 (5 bases). Trimming took off 6 bases at V and 7 bases at J, with 9 bases between the two ends. CDR3 length: 12 amino acids. Germline loops: CDR1 LGHNA, CDR2 YSLEER. CDR3 in amino acids: CASRWGDGELFF. The DNA of the CDR3 is TGCGCCAGCAGGTGGGGAGACGGGGAGCTGTTTTTT.

V gene TRBV11-3 combines with J gene TRBJ2-3, with TRBD2 as a possible D gene (5 bases). CDR1 and CDR2 from the germline V gene are SGHNT and YENEEA. CDR3 length: 15 residues. Trimming shortened V by 5 bases and J by 0 bases, and 12 bases separated the two germline ends. The DNA for the CDR3 is TGTGCCAGCAGCCAACGGACTTCTAGCACAGATACGCAGTATTTT. Translating gives CASSQRTSSTDTQYF.

This clone was seen just once. The rearrangement joins TRBV7-9 to TRBJ2-7; D not certain. Per the germline V gene, CDR1 is SEHNR and CDR2 is FQNEAQ (reference sequence). V was clipped by 3 bases and J by 6 bases, with 9 bases between them. CDR3 size: 12 residues. CDR3 amino acids: CASSFYSSEQYF. The CDR3 nucleotides read TGTGCCAGCAGCTTCTACTCGAGCGAGCAGTACTTC.

J is TRBJ2-7 and V is TRBV6-2 or TRBV6-3, with D maybe TRBD1 (6 bases). V was pared by 2 bases and J by 0 bases, with 17 bases between. There are 17 residues in the CDR3. The germline CDR1 and CDR2 sequences are MNHEY and SVGEGT. The CDR3: CASSYPQGRRFSYEQYF. In nucleotides, the CDR3 is TGTGCCAGCAGTTACCCCCAGGGGAGACGGTTCTCCTACGAGCAGTACTTC.

V usage is TRBV7-2 and J usage is TRBJ2-2; TRBD1 agrees at 7 bases. V was clipped by 0 bases and J by 0 bases; unmatched bases: 1. Looked up from germline, CDR1 is SGHTA and CDR2 is FQGNSA. The CDR3 covers 16 residues. This CDR3 is CASSLAGGPNTGELFF. The CDR3 DNA reads as TGTGCCAGCAGCTTAGCAGGGGGCCCGAACACCGGGGAGCTGTTTTTT.

This chain connects TRBV7-2 to TRBJ2-3; D gene uncertain. Germline CDR1 SGHTA, CDR2 FQGNSA. CDR3 length: 13 residues. V lost 3 bases, J lost 4 bases, and 8 bases lay in between. The CDR3 DNA reads TGTGCCAGCAGCTTGCAGAACCCAGATACGCAGTATTTT. Amino acids: CASSLQNPDTQYF. Variable domain in full (rest from reference TRBV7-2 and TRBJ2-3): GAGVSQSPSNKVTEKGKDVELRCDPISGHTALYWYRQSLGQGLEFLIYFQGNSAPDKSGLPSDRFSAERTGGSVSTLTIQRTQQEDSAVYLCASSLQNPDTQYFGPGTRLTVL.

CDR3 bases: TGTGCCAGCAGTTTAGGGACAGTAAATGAAAAACTGTTTTTT. This translates into CASSLGTVNEKLFF. The chain recombines TRBV28 with TRBJ1-4, with TRBD1 matching 7 bases. The J segment lost 5 bases and the V segment lost 2 bases, leaving 2 bases of the junction unmatched. This CDR3 is built from 14 residues. Germline V CDR1 and CDR2: MDHEN, SYDVKM.

The J gene is TRBJ2-3, the V gene TRBV11-2; D remains ambiguous. The CDR3 is 14 residues long. V was trimmed by 3 bases and J by 0 bases, leaving 7 bases between them. CDR1 is SGHAT, CDR2 FQNNGV, per germline. CDR3 protein: CASSLLISTDTQYF. The DNA for the CDR3 is TGTGCCAGCAGCTTGTTAATTAGCACAGATACGCAGTATTTT.

The rearrangement joins TRBV10-3 to TRBJ2-5; D not certain. This CDR3 comprises 10 residues. V lost 11 bases and J lost 5, with 9 bases in between. Germline CDR1 reads ENHRY; CDR2 reads SYGVKD. Written as DNA, the CDR3 is TGTGCCCCCGCCGGGGAGACCCAGTACTTC. Translation: CAPAGETQYF.